This note documents a single T cell receptor (beta chain) sequence. The sample originates from a study of CD8 T cells in ankylosing spondylitis. The V end lost 5 bases, the J end lost 2 bases, and 10 bases lay between the germline ends. The CDR3 length is 13 residues. Germline values: CDR1 PRHDT, CDR2 FYEKMQ (reference sequence). MiXCR, run by TCRdb on the 5' RACE reads, gives a single entry per CDR3 protein. The data hold about 160,000 distinct CDR3 sequences, with around 16% observed a single time. J is TRBJ2-7 and V is TRBV13; D gene ambiguous. The source material was blood, either unsorted or a sorted T cell fraction (not recorded which). The clonotype was recovered from a male donor with ankylosing spondylitis or in good health (not recorded which). The CDR3 DNA follows: TGTGCCAGCAGCAAACGACGTCCCTACGAGCAGTACTTC. It is translated as CASSKRRPYEQYF.